The following is a T cell receptor (beta chain) sequence with its context. This clonotype occurred a few times. Its antigen is still unknown. No per-base quality is available; no much larger clone lies one base away. Taken with the paper, the label for treatment or condition translates to: live attenuated yellow fever vaccine strain. At every blood-draw timepoint, two biological replicates of bulk PBMCs were collected. PBMCs were isolated from peripheral blood using a standard Ficoll-Paque protocol. RNA was extracted with TriZol from bulk PBMCs, CD4 and CD8 fractions, and dextramer-positive and dextramer-negative fractions. Per the germline V gene, KGHSH is the CDR1 and LQKENI is the CDR2. The CDR3 sequence holds 16 residues, the cysteine and phenylalanine included. Just CDR3 DNA is preserved here, 48 bases in frame from base 1. Trimmed from V: 3 bases; trimmed from J: 2 bases; junction bases lacking a gene match: 8.

TCRdb lists the instrument as Illumina NovaSeq 6000. TCR cDNA was made using 5'RACE template switching, a step that added a universal primer site and unique molecular identifiers. cDNA synthesis was primed from both the TCR alpha and TCR beta constant segments. Two PCR steps were used to amplify libraries, with sample barcodes and sequencing adapters being added in the second step. Sequencing of libraries was performed on Illumina HiSeq 2500 (2x100 bp) or NovaSeq (2x150 bp). The authors' pipeline ran thus. Reads were demultiplexed and collapsed into UMI consensus sequences with MIGEC, and V(D)J alignment was performed with MiXCR. Vaccine-responding clonotypes were defined with edgeR using replicate PBMC samples, requiring FDR below 0.01 and a log2 fold change above 5 up to day 15. Each bulk clonotype received a CD4 or CD8 identity based on whether the sequenced CD4 or CD8 repertoire contained that clonotype at higher abundance. TCRdb handled the public reads itself, with Q25 trimming in fastp and clone calling in MiXCR, and kept productive beta chains. Every entry covers one CDR3 protein and lists the most common genes and DNA from its rows. TCRdb's processing, not the authors', yielded these V and J calls. This sample has about 320,000 distinct CDR3 sequences in its table, and roughly 4.3% of those were observed once. Just under 20% of the sample goes to the ten largest clones.

This specimen comes from a study of T cells after yellow fever vaccination (dated by TCRdb to between 2017 and 2020). Study-level background: The SMART-Seq v4 Ultra Low Input RNA kit was used to prepare libraries from fractions with low cell numbers. Bulk TCR alpha and beta repertoires were sequenced longitudinally to track T-cell clones before and after primary and booster YFV17D yellow fever vaccination. The cohort comprised two healthy male donors, one aged 18 to 30 and one aged 30 to 40 years. Blood was drawn at multiple timepoints before and after primary and secondary immunization, with bulk PBMC replicates and cell subsets isolated.

What the research found in general, with its limitations: A small fraction of clonotypes appeared in both the CD4 and CD8 compartments, likely as a result of convergent recombination. Because only a couple of donors were included in the study, the extent to which the findings can be generalized is limited. After the booster, most of the clones that had expanded following primary vaccination were detected again (around 97% of CD4 and 80% to 90% of CD8), which suggests that memory was broadly maintained. FACS-sorted repertoires could contain abundant contaminating clonotypes from the bulk population, so computational filtering was required. The secondary T-cell response was weaker than the primary response but faster, peaking on day 5 instead of day 15.

The TCR was taken from a man aged 18 to 29 who received the YFV17D yellow fever vaccine. The sequence links TRBV18 to TRBJ2-3; TRBD2 matches 7 bases in the middle. The input for sequencing was PBMCs, taken 15 days after the yellow fever booster vaccination. The DNA reads TGTGCCAGCTCACCCTACGGGGGGACTACCACAGATACGCAGTATTTT. This encodes CASSPYGGTTTDTQYF.